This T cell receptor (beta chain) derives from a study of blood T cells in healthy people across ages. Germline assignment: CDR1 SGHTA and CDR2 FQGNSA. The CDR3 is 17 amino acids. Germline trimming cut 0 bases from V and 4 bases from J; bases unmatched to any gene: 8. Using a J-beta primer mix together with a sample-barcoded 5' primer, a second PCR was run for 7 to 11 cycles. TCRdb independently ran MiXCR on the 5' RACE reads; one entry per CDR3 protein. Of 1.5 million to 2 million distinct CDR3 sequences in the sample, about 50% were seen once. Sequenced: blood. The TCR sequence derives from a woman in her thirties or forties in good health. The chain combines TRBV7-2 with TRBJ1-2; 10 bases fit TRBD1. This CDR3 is CASSLAAGQGFLYGYTF. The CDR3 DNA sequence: TGTGCCAGCAGCTTAGCCGCGGGACAGGGGTTTCTCTATGGCTACACCTTC.